These 18 T cell receptor beta chains came from one sample sequenced in a study of PD-1 blockade in classical Hodgkin lymphoma. This sample's time point: cycle 4 day 1 (C4D1), after around six weeks of nivolumab. Every patient was affected by relapse after autologous stem cell transplantation, while exposure to brentuximab vedotin was not uniform. Clones were read by immunoSEQ multiplex PCR, and TCRdb kept only the in-frame ones, dropping some. This table holds some 52,000 clones, about nine tenths found once. The material was peripheral blood mononuclear cells (PBMCs), obtained before the fourth cycle of nivolumab. The receptors here all came from a human donor with classical Hodgkin lymphoma.

The V gene is TRBV19, the J gene TRBJ2-2, with D possibly matching TRBD1 (5 bases). Germline V gene lookup returns CDR1 LNHDA and CDR2 SQIVND (reference sequence). The CDR3 is 15 amino acids. Trimming cost V 5 bases and J 3 bases, with 13 bases left between them. CDR3 sequence reads: CASSLGGAYTGELFF. In DNA, the CDR3 is TGTGCCAGTAGTCTAGGTGGGGCGTACACCGGGGAGCTGTTTTTT.

The chain is built from TRBV28 and TRBJ1-3; D might be TRBD1 (5 bases). This CDR3 comprises 15 residues. The V end lost 1 base, the J end lost 0 bases, and 7 bases lay between the germline ends. CDR1 and CDR2 (germline): MDHEN, SYDVKM. The CDR3 loop is CASSLSGGSGNTIYF. For the CDR3, the DNA is TGTGCCAGCAGTTTATCGGGGGGCTCTGGAAACACCATATATTTT.

The V and J genes are TRBV28 and TRBJ1-5; D is perhaps TRBD1 (5 bases). V lost 3 bases and J 6 bases, leaving 12 bases between the germline ends. The CDR3 consists of 14 residues. Germline V gives CDR1 MDHEN, CDR2 SYDVKM. The CDR3 region has the DNA TGTGCCAGCAGTTTCGACAGTCGGGGTCAGCCCCAGCATTTT. This gives the protein CASSFDSRGQPQHF.

This chain uses TRBV7-2 with TRBJ2-7; no clear D gene. Trimming took off 5 bases at V and 4 bases at J, with 21 bases between the two ends. CDR3 size: 16 residues. Germline CDR1 SGHTA, CDR2 FQGNSA. The CDR3 protein is CASSAAHNNQVYEQYF. The CDR3 coding sequence is TGTGCCAGCAGCGCAGCCCACAATAATCAGGTATACGAGCAGTACTTC.

Here the CDR3 DNA reads TGCGCCAGCAGCCTCCGGGACTTGGGTTCACCCCTCCACTTT. Protein: CASSLRDLGSPLHF. The rearrangement links TRBV5-1 to TRBJ1-6, with TRBD1 as a possible D gene (5 bases). The CDR3 spans 14 residues. With 4 bases removed from V and 9 bases from J, the gap between germline ends came to 14 bases. Germline loops: CDR1 SGHRS, CDR2 YFSETQ.

This clone appeared a few times. This chain uses TRBV7-8 with TRBJ2-7, with 8 bases lining up with TRBD2. The germline V gene has CDR1 SGHVS and CDR2 FQNEAQ. The CDR3 length is 15 residues. V shed 5 bases, J shed 6 bases, and the junction held 12 bases outside the gene matches. The chain's CDR3 is CASSGWRGASGEQYF. CDR3 DNA sequence: TGTGCCAGCAGCGGTTGGCGGGGGGCTTCGGGCGAGCAGTACTTC.

The rearrangement links TRBV19 to TRBJ1-1; no definite D call. Trimming pared 1 base from V and 0 bases from J, leaving 9 bases between. This CDR3 has 15 residues. Germline CDR1 and CDR2: LNHDA and SQIVND (reference sequence). The DNA for the CDR3 is TGTGCCAGTAGTATAGCGGGAGCCATGAACACTGAAGCTTTCTTT. Amino acid sequence: CASSIAGAMNTEAFF.

The rearrangement uses TRBV10-3 and TRBJ2-2, with 9 bases identical to TRBD2. The germline V gene has CDR1 ENHRY and CDR2 SYGVKD. The length of the CDR3 is 18 residues. V gave up 3 bases and J gave up 1 base; unmatched junction bases: 9. This CDR3 is CAISEFPSGARNTGELFF. In DNA, the CDR3 is TGTGCCATCAGTGAATTCCCTAGCGGGGCCCGGAACACCGGGGAGCTGTTTTTT.

This chain connects TRBV5-4 to TRBJ2-3; TRBD1 might be the D (5 bases). Germline assignment: CDR1 SGHNT and CDR2 YYREEE (reference sequence). Trimming removed 4 bases at V and 4 bases at J, with 10 bases between. The CDR3 extends over 13 amino acids. The CDR3 region is CASSPTAPDTQYF. The CDR3 DNA sequence: TGTGCCAGCAGCCCGACAGCTCCAGATACGCAGTATTTT.

V is TRBV5-4 and J is TRBJ2-6; D gene unclear. Per germline, CDR1 SGHNT and CDR2 YYREEE (reference sequence). The CDR3 consists of 17 residues. Trimming took off 4 bases at V and 0 bases at J, with 14 bases between the two ends. The CDR3 here is CASSPLVPGSGANVLTF. DNA of the CDR3: TGTGCCAGCAGCCCGCTAGTGCCTGGCTCTGGGGCCAACGTCCTGACTTTC.

Turning to this clone: The junction departs from germline at one end; a sequencing error may be responsible. This chain links TRBV20-1 with TRBJ1-2; D uncertain. The germline gives CDR1 DFQATT, CDR2 SNEGSKA (reference sequence). The CDR3 is 10 residues long. The CDR3 loop is CSAAKAEALF. The CDR3 region has the DNA TGCAGTGCCGCTAAAGCCGAGGCCCTCTTC.

The chain is built from TRBV5-6 and TRBJ2-7; 9 nucleotides line up with TRBD1. V trimming: 5 bases; J trimming: 3 bases; junction bases outside the gene matches: 6. There are 14 residues in the CDR3. Germline loops: CDR1 SGHDT, CDR2 YYEEEE. The CDR3 is CASRTGTGFYEQYF. In DNA form, the CDR3 reads TGTGCCAGCAGAACCGGGACAGGGTTCTACGAGCAGTACTTC.

The chain uses TRBV10-1 and TRBJ2-7, with a weak D call TRBD1 (6 bases). The germline V gene encodes CDR1 WNHNN and CDR2 SYGVQD (reference sequence). The V end lost 6 bases, the J end lost 0 bases, and 15 bases lay between the germline ends. This CDR3 has 15 amino acids. The CDR3 sequence: CASSVRDISSYEQYF. CDR3 DNA: TGCGCCAGCAGCGTTCGGGACATTTCCTCCTACGAGCAGTACTTC.

This clone has a single count. Here the CDR3 DNA reads TGTGCCAGTAGTATTAGCGGAGTCAGGCATTTT. This codes for CASSISGVRHF. This chain connects TRBV19 to TRBJ1-5; no clear D. Germline V lookup: CDR1 LNHDA, CDR2 SQIVND (reference sequence). Trimming shortened V by 3 bases and J by 15 bases, and 12 bases separated the two germline ends. The CDR3 totals 11 residues.

This clone was picked up a small number of times. V gene TRBV4-3 combines with J gene TRBJ1-3; TRBD1 aligns across 8 bases. Losses at the gene ends were 4 bases for V and 3 bases for J; bases not matched to a gene: 8. This CDR3 is 16 amino acids long. Germline lookup yields CDR1 LGHNA and CDR2 YSLEER. In DNA, the CDR3 is TGCGCCAGCAGCCCCCACCCGACAGGGGTTGGAAACACCATATATTTT. This translates into CASSPHPTGVGNTIYF.

The J gene is TRBJ1-5, the V gene TRBV28, with D unclear. Trimming pared 5 bases from V and 3 bases from J, leaving 14 bases between. This CDR3 spans 15 amino acids. Germline CDR1 is MDHEN and CDR2 is SYDVKM. The CDR3 sequence: CASSLRTFINQPQHF. CDR3 DNA sequence: TGTGCCAGCAGTCTGCGGACGTTCATCAATCAGCCCCAGCATTTT.

This clone has just a few counts. The genes are TRBV7-9 and TRBJ2-7; possible D gene TRBD1, 6 bases. Deletions cut 0 bases from V and 5 bases from J, with 11 bases between. Germline-derived CDR1 and CDR2 are SEHNR and FQNEAQ (reference sequence). The CDR3 is 14 residues long. The CDR3 region is CASSLAGTTNEQYF. The CDR3 DNA reads TGTGCCAGCAGCTTAGCGGGGACAACTAACGAGCAGTACTTC. Using reference TRBV7-9 and TRBJ2-7 for the parts outside the CDR3, the full variable domain is DTGVSQNPRHKITKRGQNVTFRCDPISEHNRLYWYRQTLGQGPEFLTYFQNEAQLEKSRLLSDRFSAERPKGSFSTLEIQRTEQGDSAMYLCASSLAGTTNEQYFGPGTRLTVT.

This clone was seen a handful of times. The chain links TRBV6-6 to TRBJ1-5; unclear D gene. The V end lost 2 bases, the J end lost 6 bases, and 17 bases lay between the germline ends. The CDR3 has 16 amino acids. Germline V CDR1 and CDR2: MNHNY, SVGAGI (reference sequence). The CDR3 is CASSYAEIEESQPQHF. The CDR3, as DNA: TGTGCCAGCAGTTACGCCGAGATAGAAGAAAGTCAGCCCCAGCATTTT.